This TCR beta chain was identified during a study of blood T cell repertoires in COVID-19. Study overall: PBMCs, B-cell-depleted T cells, or T cells provided the cDNA or gDNA that made up the material.

TCRdb keeps only in-frame clones here, not all; method: immunoSEQ multiplex PCR. This sample has about 14,000 clones, with less than 80% found just once. This clone showed up just a few times. This CDR3 contains 14 residues. The germline V gene encodes CDR1 MGHDK and CDR2 SYGVNS. Unmatched junction bases numbered 12, after V lost 6 bases and J lost 10 bases. The specimen sequenced was peripheral blood. The rearrangement uses TRBV25-1 and TRBJ2-1; 7 nucleotides line up with TRBD2. This sequence was found in a man between 70 and 80 years old with acute or convalescent COVID-19. CDR3 DNA: TGTGCCAGCAGCGAGTCCGGTCGGGGAGGGGAGCAGTTCTTC. Protein sequence: CASSESGRGGEQFF.